What follows describes a single TCR beta chain. Its antigen is still unknown. This record comes from a study of radiotherapy plus CTLA-4 blockade in lung cancer. The overall study: Patients showed objective responses in about a sixth of cases, and disease control was achieved by under 40%. Study-wide points: It was early blood T cell clone dynamics, with interferon-beta, that reportedly best predicted response.

Produced via immunoSEQ multiplex PCR; TCRdb's table is partial and in-frame only. The data show fewer than 100,000 clones, 70% to 85% seen once. The receptor's source is a human donor with non-small cell lung cancer who had stable disease on radiotherapy plus ipilimumab. The source was peripheral blood, collected from a patient treated with radiotherapy plus ipilimumab.

CDR3 residues: CASSLRNEQFF. The CDR3 region has the DNA TGTGCCAGCAGTTTACGGAACGAGCAGTTCTTC. The chain recombines TRBV27 with TRBJ2-1, with D uncertain. This CDR3 is built from 11 residues. From germline, CDR1 is MNHEY and CDR2 SMNVEV (reference sequence). The ends were cut back, 2 bases at V and 10 bases at J, with 6 bases in the middle.